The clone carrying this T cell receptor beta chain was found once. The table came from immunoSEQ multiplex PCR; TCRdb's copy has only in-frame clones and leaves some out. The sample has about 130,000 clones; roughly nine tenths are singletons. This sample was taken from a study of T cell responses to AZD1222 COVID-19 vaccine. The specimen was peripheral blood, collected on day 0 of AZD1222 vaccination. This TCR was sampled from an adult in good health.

In DNA, the CDR3 is TGTGCCAGCAGCGTAGGAGTGGGGCCAGGGTGGGAGACTGAAGCTTTCTTT. Residues: CASSVGVGPGWETEAFF. The chain joins TRBV9 to TRBJ1-1, with a possible D match to TRBD1 (5 bases). The V end lost 0 bases, the J end lost 5 bases, and 20 bases lay between the germline ends. The length of the CDR3 is 17 residues. Germline loops: CDR1 SGDLS, CDR2 YYNGEE.